These 7 T cell receptor beta chains share one sample of origin, sequenced in a study of beta chain features in type 1 diabetes. Sequencing targeted expressed TCRB transcripts, as all isolated RNA had been reverse transcribed. Generated by immunoSEQ multiplex PCR, the TCRdb table keeps only in-frame clones and is missing some. The table lists 140,000 or so clones, roughly a tenth of them singletons. Source material: naive CD4+ T cells from blood. Source of these receptors: a man aged 18 to 29 in good health.

This clone was seen a few times. This chain connects TRBV2 to TRBJ2-5; 11 bases match TRBD2. Germline V gene lookup returns CDR1 SNHLY and CDR2 FYNNEI. After removal of 6 bases from V and 0 bases from J, the junction contained 15 bases not matched to a gene. The CDR3 consists of 19 residues. CDR3 in amino acids: CASSGGGATSGGYQETQYF. CDR3 bases: TGTGCCAGCAGCGGAGGAGGTGCCACTAGCGGGGGATACCAAGAGACCCAGTACTTC. Supplemented by reference TRBV2 and TRBJ2-5, the full variable domain reads EPEVTQTPSHQVTQMGQEVILRCVPISNHLYFYWYRQILGQKVEFLVSFYNNEISEKSEIFDDQFSVERPDGSNFTLKIRSTKLEDSAMYFCASSGGGATSGGYQETQYFGPGTRLLVL.

In this sample, this clone turned up a few times. The CDR3 region is CASSFPSGSNQPQHF. DNA of the CDR3: TGTGCCAGCAGCTTCCCATCCGGTAGCAATCAGCCCCAGCATTTT. This chain joins TRBV7-8 and TRBJ1-5; D remains unclear. The CDR3 loop spans 15 amino acids. V was pared by 3 bases and J by 0 bases, with 9 bases between. Germline V gives CDR1 SGHVS, CDR2 FQNEAQ.

This clone was detected only a few times. The gene calls are TRBV27 and TRBJ1-2; 12 bases line up with TRBD1. Unmatched junction bases numbered 5, after V lost 4 bases and J lost 5 bases. The CDR3 sequence is 15 residues long. Looked up from germline, CDR1 is MNHEY and CDR2 is SMNVEV (reference sequence). The CDR3 nucleotides read TGTGCCAGCAGTTCCGGGACAGGGGGCAGGTATGGCTACACCTTC. The encoded protein is CASSSGTGGRYGYTF.

The V call is TRBV27, the J call TRBJ2-3; D is uncertain. The CDR3 has 16 residues. Germline CDR1 and CDR2: MNHEY and SMNVEV (reference sequence). V lost 5 bases and J lost 0, with 15 bases in between. The DNA of the CDR3 is TGTGCCAGCAGTCCGTCGTTTAGCCCTAGCACAGATACGCAGTATTTT. This gives the protein CASSPSFSPSTDTQYF.

This clone was counted only a few times. V and J are TRBV6-5 and TRBJ2-2, with 9 nucleotides matching TRBD2. J lost 0 bases, V lost 2 bases, and 1 base had no gene match. CDR3 length: 16 amino acids. Germline CDR1 reads MNHEY; CDR2 reads SVGAGI. The CDR3 DNA follows: TGTGCCAGCAGTTACCTAGCGGGGACGAACACCGGGGAGCTGTTTTTT. It translates to CASSYLAGTNTGELFF.

This clone was observed a few times. V and J are TRBV28 and TRBJ2-2; D is perhaps TRBD1 (5 bases). The CDR3 loop spans 15 amino acids. Germline assignment: CDR1 MDHEN and CDR2 SYDVKM. V lost 3 bases, J lost 0 bases, and 8 bases lay in between. The CDR3 DNA is TGTGCCAGCAGTTTTCAGGGCCCGAACACCGGGGAGCTGTTTTTT. Its translation: CASSFQGPNTGELFF.

This chain connects TRBV7-2 to TRBJ2-7; 8 nucleotides align to TRBD1. Germline CDR1 reads SGHTA; CDR2 reads FQGNSA. This CDR3 comprises 15 residues. V was pared by 5 bases and J by 4 bases, with 10 bases of the junction left unmatched. CDR3 coding DNA: TGTGCCAGCAGCCTAACTATGACAGGGGAATACGAGCAGTACTTC. Translated, it gives CASSLTMTGEYEQYF.